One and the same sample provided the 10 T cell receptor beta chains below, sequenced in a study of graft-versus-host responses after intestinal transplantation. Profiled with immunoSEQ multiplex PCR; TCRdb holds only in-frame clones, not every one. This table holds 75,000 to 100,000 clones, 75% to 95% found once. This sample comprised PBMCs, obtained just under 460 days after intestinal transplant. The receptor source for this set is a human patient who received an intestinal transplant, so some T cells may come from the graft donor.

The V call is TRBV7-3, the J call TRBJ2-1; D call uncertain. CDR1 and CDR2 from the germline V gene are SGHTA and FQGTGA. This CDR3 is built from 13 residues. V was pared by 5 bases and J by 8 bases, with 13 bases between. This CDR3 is CASSTRVGDEQFF. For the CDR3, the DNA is TGTGCCAGCAGCACCCGGGTCGGAGATGAGCAGTTCTTC.

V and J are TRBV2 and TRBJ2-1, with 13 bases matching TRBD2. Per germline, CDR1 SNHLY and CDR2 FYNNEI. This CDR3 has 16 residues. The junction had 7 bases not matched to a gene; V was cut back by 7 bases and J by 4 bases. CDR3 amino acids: CASTIRLAGGYNEQFF. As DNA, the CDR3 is TGTGCCAGCACCATAAGACTAGCGGGGGGTTACAATGAGCAGTTCTTC.

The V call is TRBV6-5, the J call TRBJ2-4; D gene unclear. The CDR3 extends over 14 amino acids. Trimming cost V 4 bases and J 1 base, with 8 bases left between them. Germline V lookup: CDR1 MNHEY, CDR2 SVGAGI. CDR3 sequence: CASSSPEAKNIQYF. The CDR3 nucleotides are TGTGCCAGCAGTTCCCCCGAGGCCAAAAACATTCAGTACTTC.

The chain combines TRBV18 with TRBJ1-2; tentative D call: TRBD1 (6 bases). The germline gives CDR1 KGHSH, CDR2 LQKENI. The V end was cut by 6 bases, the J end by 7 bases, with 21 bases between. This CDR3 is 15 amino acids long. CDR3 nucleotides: TGTGCCAGCTCCCAATTGACAGGATCCTTAGGTGGCTACACCTTC. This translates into CASSQLTGSLGGYTF.

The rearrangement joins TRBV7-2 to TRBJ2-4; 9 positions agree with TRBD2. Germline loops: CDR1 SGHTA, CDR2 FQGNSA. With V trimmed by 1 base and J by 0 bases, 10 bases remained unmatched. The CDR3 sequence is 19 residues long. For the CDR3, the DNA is TGTGCCAGCAGCTTAGGAGGCGGGGGGGCACTGGTAGCCAAAAACATTCAGTACTTC. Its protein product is CASSLGGGGALVAKNIQYF.

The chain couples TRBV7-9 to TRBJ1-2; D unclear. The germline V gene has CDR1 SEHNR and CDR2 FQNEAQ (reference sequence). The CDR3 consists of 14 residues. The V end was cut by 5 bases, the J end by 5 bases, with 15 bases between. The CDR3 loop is CASSVHGEQYGYTF. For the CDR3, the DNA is TGTGCCAGCAGCGTCCACGGAGAGCAGTATGGCTACACCTTC.

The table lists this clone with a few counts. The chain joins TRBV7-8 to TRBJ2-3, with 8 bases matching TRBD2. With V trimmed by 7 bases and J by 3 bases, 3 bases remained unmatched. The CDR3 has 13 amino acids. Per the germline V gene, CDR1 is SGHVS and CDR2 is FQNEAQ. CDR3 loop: CASTGGVTDTQYF. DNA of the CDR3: TGTGCCAGCACGGGGGGGGTTACAGATACGCAGTATTTT.

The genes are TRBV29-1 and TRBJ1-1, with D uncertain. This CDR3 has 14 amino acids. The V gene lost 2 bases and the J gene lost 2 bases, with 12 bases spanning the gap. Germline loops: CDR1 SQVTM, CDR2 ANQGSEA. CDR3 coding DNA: TGCAGCGTTGAACGGTCGGCAGGAAACACTGAAGCTTTCTTT. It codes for CSVERSAGNTEAFF.

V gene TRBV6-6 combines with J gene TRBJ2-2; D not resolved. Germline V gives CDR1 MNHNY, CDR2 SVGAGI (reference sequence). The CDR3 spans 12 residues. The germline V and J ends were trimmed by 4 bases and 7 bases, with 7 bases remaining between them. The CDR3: CASSFGNGELFF. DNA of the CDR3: TGTGCCAGCAGTTTTGGCAACGGGGAGCTGTTTTTT.

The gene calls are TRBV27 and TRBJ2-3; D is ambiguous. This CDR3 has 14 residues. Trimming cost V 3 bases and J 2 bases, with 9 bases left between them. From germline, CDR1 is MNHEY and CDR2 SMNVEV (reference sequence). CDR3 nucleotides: TGTGCCAGCAGTTTTACCCCCCACACAGATACGCAGTATTTT. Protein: CASSFTPHTDTQYF.